This record covers a single TCR beta chain. As handled by the study authors: How many nucleated cells were present was estimated from reference gene primer amplification. Sequencing was performed with immunoSEQ multiplex PCR; in TCRdb, only in-frame clones are kept and a portion is missing. That table gives V, J and clone size, and the DNA gave D and trimming. The sample lists 150,000 to 200,000 clones, roughly 78% occurring once. V was pared by 0 bases and J by 4 bases, with 13 bases between. Per germline, CDR1 SGDLS and CDR2 YYNGEE. The CDR3 loop spans 16 amino acids. The data are from a study of blood T cell repertoires in COVID-19.

Source material: peripheral blood. The rearrangement joins TRBV9 to TRBJ1-4, with D possibly matching TRBD1 (5 bases). This clonotype originated in a woman of 80 years or more with active or convalescent COVID-19. The CDR3 DNA follows: TGTGCCAGCAGCGTAGCGACCGGCAGGGTTAATGAAAAACTGTTTTTT. It encodes CASSVATGRVNEKLFF.